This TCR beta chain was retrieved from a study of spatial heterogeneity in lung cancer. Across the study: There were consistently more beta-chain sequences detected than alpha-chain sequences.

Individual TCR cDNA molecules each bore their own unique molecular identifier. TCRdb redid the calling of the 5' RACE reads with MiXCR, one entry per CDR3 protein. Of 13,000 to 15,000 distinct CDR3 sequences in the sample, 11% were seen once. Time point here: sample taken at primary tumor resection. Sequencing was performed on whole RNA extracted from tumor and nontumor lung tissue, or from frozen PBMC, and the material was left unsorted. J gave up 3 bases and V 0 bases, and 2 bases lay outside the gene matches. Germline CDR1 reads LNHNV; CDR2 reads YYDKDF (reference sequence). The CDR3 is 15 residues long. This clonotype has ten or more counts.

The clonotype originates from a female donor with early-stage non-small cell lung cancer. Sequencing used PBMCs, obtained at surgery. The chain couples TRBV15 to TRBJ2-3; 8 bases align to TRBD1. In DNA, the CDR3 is TGTGCCACCAGCAGAGAGGACAGGGCTACAGATACGCAGTATTTT. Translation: CATSREDRATDTQYF.